This T cell receptor beta chain was observed in a study of T cells after yellow fever vaccination. CDR1 is MNHEY, CDR2 SVGAGI, per germline. Trimming left V 10 bases short and J 8 bases short, with 14 bases between. This CDR3 has 12 amino acids. TCRdb redid the calling of the 5' RACE reads with MiXCR, one entry per CDR3 protein. Of around 310,000 distinct CDR3 sequences listed, roughly 4% were seen once; the top ten hold 20% to 25%. Study-wide findings and caveats: From the bulk population, abundant clonotypes could contaminate and appear within FACS-sorted repertoires.

In regard to this clonotype: Its antigen is not identified.

V is TRBV6-5 and J is TRBJ1-4, with a tentative D call TRBD1 (5 bases). The sequence came from a young man who received the YFV17D yellow fever vaccine. The sample was PBMCs, taken on the day of the yellow fever booster vaccination. This CDR3 is CATYGAGEKLFF. The DNA for the CDR3 is TGTGCCACGTACGGGGCAGGAGAAAAACTGTTTTTT.